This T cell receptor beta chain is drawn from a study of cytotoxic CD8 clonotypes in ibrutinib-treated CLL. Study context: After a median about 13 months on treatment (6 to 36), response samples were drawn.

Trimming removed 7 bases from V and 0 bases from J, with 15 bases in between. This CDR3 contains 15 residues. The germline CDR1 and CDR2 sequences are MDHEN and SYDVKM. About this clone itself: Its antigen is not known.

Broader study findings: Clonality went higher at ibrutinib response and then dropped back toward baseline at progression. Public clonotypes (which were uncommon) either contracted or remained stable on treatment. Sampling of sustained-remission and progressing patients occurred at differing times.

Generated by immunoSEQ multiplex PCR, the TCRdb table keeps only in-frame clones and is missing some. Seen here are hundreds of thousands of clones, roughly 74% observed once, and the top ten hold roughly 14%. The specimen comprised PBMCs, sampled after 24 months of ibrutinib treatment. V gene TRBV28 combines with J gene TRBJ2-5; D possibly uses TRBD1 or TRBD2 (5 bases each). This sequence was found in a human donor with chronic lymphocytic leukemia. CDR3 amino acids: CASTPGWGYQETQYF. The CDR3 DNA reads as TGTGCCAGCACCCCGGGGTGGGGGTACCAAGAGACCCAGTACTTC.